The 15 T cell receptor beta chains below all came from one sample that was sequenced in a study of Graves' ophthalmopathy and Graves' hyperthyroidism. As the template, RNA transcripts were used to amplify TCR beta CDR3 regions. RT-PCR in the first round used HTBI primers; a second-round multiplex PCR followed. TCRdb processed the multiplex PCR reads anew with MiXCR; each CDR3 protein has one entry. The sample lists approximately 540,000 distinct CDR3 sequences; about 40% were seen once. Sequencing was done on a sample of peripheral blood or thyroid tissue (not recorded which). Receptor source: an adult man with Graves' hyperthyroidism.

This clonotype was seen ten or more times. V and J are TRBV7-6 and TRBJ2-5; D remains ambiguous. Germline V gene data show CDR1 as SGHVS and CDR2 as FNYEAQ. This CDR3 is built from 13 residues. With 4 bases removed from V and 5 bases from J, the gap between germline ends came to 11 bases. The DNA for the CDR3 is TGTGCCAGCAGCTCACCTCGAAAGGAGACCCAGTACTTC. Its translation is CASSSPRKETQYF.

Comments on this clonotype: This may be a read error: a much more frequent sequence differs by one nucleotide. The rearrangement uses TRBV10-3 and TRBJ1-6; D not resolved. CDR1 ENHRY and CDR2 SYGVKD come from the germline V gene. This CDR3 contains 12 residues. The CDR3 protein is CASTKQDSPPHF. The CDR3 DNA reads as TGTGCCAGCACCAAGCAAGATTCACCCCCCCACTTT.

This clonotype was detected many times. V and J are TRBV11-2 and TRBJ1-3; D uncertain. There are 16 residues in the CDR3. Trimming stripped 4 bases from V and 2 bases from J, with 15 bases between. The germline V gene encodes CDR1 SGHAT and CDR2 FQNNGV. The CDR3 DNA is TGTGCCAGCAGCTCGACGTTATACCCTCCTGGAAACACCATATATTTT. Translating gives CASSSTLYPPGNTIYF.

On this clonotype itself: At one end, the junction sequence differs from germline, possibly due to a read error. The chain employs TRBV5-1 and TRBJ2-5, with 10 bases lining up with TRBD1. The CDR3 spans 15 residues. CDR1 is SGHRS and CDR2 is YFSETQ in the germline V gene. The CDR3 loop reads CAGSLAGTGEETQYF. Here the CDR3 DNA reads TGCGCCGGCAGCTTGGCTGGGACAGGGGAAGAGACCCAGTACTTC.

The chain is built from TRBV19 and TRBJ2-3; D gene ambiguous. The V end was cut by 3 bases, the J end by 7 bases, with 5 bases between. CDR1 is LNHDA and CDR2 is SQIVND in the germline V gene (reference sequence). This CDR3 spans 11 amino acids. CDR3 bases: TGTGCCAGTAGTATTTTGAATACGCAGTATTTT. It encodes CASSILNTQYF.

Of note for this clonotype: Since a much larger clone is just one base distant, this may be a read error. V usage is TRBV6-5 and J usage is TRBJ2-5; tentative D call: TRBD1 (6 bases). Germline loops: CDR1 MNHEY, CDR2 SVGAGI. This CDR3 contains 14 residues. Here the CDR3 DNA reads TGTGCCAGCAGTCGAGGGGACAACCAAGAGACCCGGTACTTC. It translates to CASSRGDNQETRYF.

The sample holds many counts of this clonotype. This chain links TRBV5-6 with TRBJ1-1; D is perhaps TRBD1 (5 bases). The germline V and J ends were trimmed by 5 bases and 0 bases, with 17 bases remaining between them. The CDR3 length is 16 residues. Per germline, CDR1 SGHDT and CDR2 YYEEEE. The CDR3 DNA sequence: TGTGCCAGCAGTCCAGGACACCTGGGCCTGAACACTGAAGCTTTCTTT. Protein sequence: CASSPGHLGLNTEAFF.

This clonotype was seen repeatedly, ten times or more. The chain links TRBV2 to TRBJ2-7; no reliable D call. Trimming left V 4 bases short and J 1 base short, with 8 bases between. CDR1 SNHLY and CDR2 FYNNEI come from the germline V gene. This CDR3 region has 13 residues. The CDR3 DNA sequence: TGTGCCAGCAGTGCGCCCTCGTCCTACGAGCAGTACTTC. Its protein product is CASSAPSSYEQYF.

The genes are TRBV29-1 and TRBJ2-7; 8 bases agree with TRBD2. Trimming took 8 bases from V and 4 from J; bases not matched to a gene: 10. The CDR3 runs to 13 residues. Germline loops: CDR1 SQVTM, CDR2 ANQGSEA. The CDR3 sequence: CSSYSGLVYEQYF. The CDR3 DNA reads as TGCAGCAGTTACTCGGGACTAGTATACGAGCAGTACTTC.

At least ten counts were recorded for this clonotype. The chain links TRBV29-1 to TRBJ2-7; 7 nucleotides line up with TRBD2. Germline V gene data show CDR1 as SQVTM and CDR2 as ANQGSEA. This CDR3 is built from 12 residues. After removal of 4 bases from V and 0 bases from J, the junction contained 0 bases not matched to a gene. For the CDR3, the DNA is TGCAGCGTTGGGGGGGGCTCCTACGAGCAGTACTTC. Translated, it gives CSVGGGSYEQYF.

Concerning this clonotype itself: Germline is not matched at one junction end, which may reflect a read error. V and J are TRBV6-1 and TRBJ2-1; TRBD2 matches at 8 bases. Germline V gene data show CDR1 as MNHNS and CDR2 as SASEGT. This CDR3 spans 15 amino acids. The CDR3 DNA reads TGTGCCAGCAGGGTTGTACTAGCGGCCTACAATGAGCAGCTCTTC. Encoded protein: CASRVVLAAYNEQLF.

This clonotype was detected many times. This sequence joins TRBV20-1 and TRBJ1-1; TRBD1 is a possible D gene (6 bases). CDR3 size: 14 residues. CDR1 and CDR2 (germline): DFQATT, SNEGSKA (reference sequence). The V end lost 4 bases, the J end lost 1 base, and 13 bases lay between the germline ends. CDR3 protein: CSATTGFWNTEAFF. The CDR3 region has the DNA TGCAGTGCTACCACAGGGTTTTGGAACACTGAAGCTTTCTTT.

This clonotype has a count of ten or more. In nucleotides, the CDR3 is TGTGCCAGCAGCGTAGAGGTCGGGTCGGGGTCCGGCTACACCTTC. This sequence encodes CASSVEVGSGSGYTF. The V gene is TRBV9, the J gene TRBJ1-2; D remains unclear. CDR3 length: 15 residues. V gave up 0 bases and J gave up 8 bases, with 17 bases separating them. Per the germline V gene, CDR1 is SGDLS and CDR2 is YYNGEE.

The V gene is TRBV4-1, the J gene TRBJ1-2; no clear D gene. Trimming took off 1 base at V and 0 bases at J, with 12 bases between the two ends. Per the germline V gene, CDR1 is MGHRA and CDR2 is YSYEKL. The CDR3 contains 16 residues. CDR3 loop: CASSQVSPRSNYGYTF. Written as DNA, the CDR3 is TGCGCCAGCAGCCAAGTCTCCCCTCGATCTAACTATGGCTACACCTTC.

The chain carries TRBV7-8 and TRBJ2-7; 8 positions agree with TRBD2. TRBJ2-1 explains the end of the DNA better; the J call may be wrong. The CDR3 loop spans 15 amino acids. Germline CDR1 and CDR2: SGHVS and FQNEAQ. The CDR3 protein is CASSLAGGVVDEQFF. The CDR3 nucleotides are TGTGCCAGCAGCTTAGCCGGGGGGGTGGTCGATGAGCAGTTCTTC.